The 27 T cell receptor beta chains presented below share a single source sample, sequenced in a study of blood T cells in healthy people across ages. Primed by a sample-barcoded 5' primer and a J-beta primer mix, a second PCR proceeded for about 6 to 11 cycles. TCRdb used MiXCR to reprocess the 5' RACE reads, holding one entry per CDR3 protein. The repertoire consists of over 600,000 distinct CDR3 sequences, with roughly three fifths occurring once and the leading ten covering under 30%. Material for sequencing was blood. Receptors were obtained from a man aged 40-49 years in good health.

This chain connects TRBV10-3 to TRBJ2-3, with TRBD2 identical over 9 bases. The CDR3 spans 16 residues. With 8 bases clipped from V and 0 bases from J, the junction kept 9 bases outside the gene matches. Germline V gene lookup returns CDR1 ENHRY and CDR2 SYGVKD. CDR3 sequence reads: CAISQTSGASTDTQYF. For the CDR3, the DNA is TGTGCCATCTCCCAGACTAGCGGCGCTAGCACAGATACGCAGTATTTT.

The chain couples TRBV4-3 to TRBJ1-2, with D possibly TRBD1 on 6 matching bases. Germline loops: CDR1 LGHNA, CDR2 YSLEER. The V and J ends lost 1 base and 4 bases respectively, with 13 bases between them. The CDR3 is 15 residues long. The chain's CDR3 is CASSQGRGYGYGYTF. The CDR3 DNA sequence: TGCGCCAGCAGCCAAGGGAGGGGGTATGGCTATGGCTACACCTTC.

The CDR3 DNA follows: TGTGCCAGCAGCTTAGAGTTAAAGACTAGCGGGATAAGGAATGAGCAGTTCTTC. Translation gives CASSLELKTSGIRNEQFF. The rearrangement uses TRBV7-9 and TRBJ2-1, with TRBD2 matching 11 bases. Germline values: CDR1 SEHNR, CDR2 FQNEAQ (reference sequence). V lost 1 base and J lost 7; bases outside the gene matches: 12. This CDR3 comprises 18 residues.

The CDR3 sequence: CASSESFQGLDGYTF. CDR3 in DNA: TGTGCCAGCAGTGAGTCCTTTCAGGGGCTCGACGGCTACACCTTC. V gene TRBV2 combines with J gene TRBJ1-2, with TRBD1 as a possible D gene (6 bases). This CDR3 is 15 amino acids long. From germline, CDR1 is SNHLY and CDR2 FYNNEI. V was clipped by 3 bases and J by 8 bases, with 19 bases between them.

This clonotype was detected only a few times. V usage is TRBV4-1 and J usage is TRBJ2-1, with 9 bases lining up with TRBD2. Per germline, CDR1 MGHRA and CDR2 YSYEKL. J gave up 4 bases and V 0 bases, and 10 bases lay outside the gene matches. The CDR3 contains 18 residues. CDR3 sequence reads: CASSQDGPAGGAYNEQFF. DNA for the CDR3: TGCGCCAGCAGCCAAGATGGCCCAGCGGGAGGAGCATACAATGAGCAGTTCTTC.

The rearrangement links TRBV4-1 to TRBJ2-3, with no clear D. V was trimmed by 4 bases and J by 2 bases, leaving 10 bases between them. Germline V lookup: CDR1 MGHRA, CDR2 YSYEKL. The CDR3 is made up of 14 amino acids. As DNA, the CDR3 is TGCGCCAGCAGCCGAGCGTTTGACACAGATACGCAGTATTTT. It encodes CASSRAFDTDTQYF.

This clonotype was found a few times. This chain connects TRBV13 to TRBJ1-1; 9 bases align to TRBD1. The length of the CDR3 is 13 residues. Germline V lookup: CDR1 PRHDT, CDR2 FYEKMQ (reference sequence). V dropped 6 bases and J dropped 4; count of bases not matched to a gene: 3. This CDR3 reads CASSRTGATEAFF. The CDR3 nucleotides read TGTGCCAGCAGTCGGACAGGGGCCACTGAAGCTTTCTTT.

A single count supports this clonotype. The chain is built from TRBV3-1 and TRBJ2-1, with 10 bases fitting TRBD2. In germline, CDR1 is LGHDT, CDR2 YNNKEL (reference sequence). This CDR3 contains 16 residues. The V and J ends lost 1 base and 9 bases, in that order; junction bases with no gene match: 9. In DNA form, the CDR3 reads TGTGCCAGCAGCCAAGTGGGGGACGTAGCGGGAGGTGAGCAGTTCTTC. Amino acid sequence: CASSQVGDVAGGEQFF.

The CDR3 sequence is CASSQEFAPQETQYF. In nucleotides, the CDR3 is TGCGCCAGCAGCCAAGAATTTGCACCTCAAGAGACCCAGTACTTC. The genes are TRBV4-3 and TRBJ2-5; no definite D call. The CDR3 is 15 amino acids. Looked up from germline, CDR1 is LGHNA and CDR2 is YSLEER. The V and J ends lost 0 bases and 2 bases respectively, with 10 bases between them.

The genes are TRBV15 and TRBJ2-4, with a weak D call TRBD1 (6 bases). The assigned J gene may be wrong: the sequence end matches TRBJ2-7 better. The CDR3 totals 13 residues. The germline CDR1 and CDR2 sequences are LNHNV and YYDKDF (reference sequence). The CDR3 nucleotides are TGTGCCACCAGCCAGGGGACGTCCTACGAGCAGTACTTC. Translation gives CATSQGTSYEQYF.

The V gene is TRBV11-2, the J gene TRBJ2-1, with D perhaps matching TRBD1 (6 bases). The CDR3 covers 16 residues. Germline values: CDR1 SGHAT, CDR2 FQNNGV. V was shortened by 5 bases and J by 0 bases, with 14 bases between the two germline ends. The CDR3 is CASSKGTLSSYNEQFF. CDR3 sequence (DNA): TGTGCCAGCAGCAAAGGGACATTGAGCTCCTACAATGAGCAGTTCTTC.

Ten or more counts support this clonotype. The CDR3 nucleotides read TGCAGCGTTGAGGGGGGAGGGTACTATGGCTACACCTTC. Protein sequence: CSVEGGGYYGYTF. This chain connects TRBV29-1 to TRBJ1-2; possible D gene TRBD1, 5 bases. Germline CDR1 and CDR2: SQVTM and ANQGSEA. V was cut by 3 bases and J by 3 bases, with 11 bases left in between. The CDR3 spans 13 residues.

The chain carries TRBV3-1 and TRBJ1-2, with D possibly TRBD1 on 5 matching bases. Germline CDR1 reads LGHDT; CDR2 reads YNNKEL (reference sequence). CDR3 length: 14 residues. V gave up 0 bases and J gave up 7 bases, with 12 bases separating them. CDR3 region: CASSQDTFQGGYTF. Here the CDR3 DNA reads TGTGCCAGCAGCCAAGATACATTTCAGGGTGGCTACACCTTC. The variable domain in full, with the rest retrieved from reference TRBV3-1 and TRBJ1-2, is DTAVSQTPKYLVTQMGNDKSIKCEQNLGHDTMYWYKQDSKKFLKIMFSYNNKELIINETVPNRFSPKSPDKAHLNLHINSLELGDSAVYFCASSQDTFQGGYTFGSGTRLTVV.

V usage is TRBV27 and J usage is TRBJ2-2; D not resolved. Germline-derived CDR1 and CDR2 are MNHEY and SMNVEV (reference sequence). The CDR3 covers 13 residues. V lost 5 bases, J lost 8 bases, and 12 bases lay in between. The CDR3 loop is CASSPVGFGELFF. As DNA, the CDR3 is TGTGCCAGCAGTCCTGTAGGGTTTGGGGAGCTGTTTTTT.

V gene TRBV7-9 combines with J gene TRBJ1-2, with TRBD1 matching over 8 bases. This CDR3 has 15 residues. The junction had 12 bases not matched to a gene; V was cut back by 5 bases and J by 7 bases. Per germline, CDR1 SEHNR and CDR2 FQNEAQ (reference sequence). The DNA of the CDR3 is TGTGCCAGCAGCGCAACCAGGGGGCTCCCGCTTGGCTACACCTTC. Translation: CASSATRGLPLGYTF.

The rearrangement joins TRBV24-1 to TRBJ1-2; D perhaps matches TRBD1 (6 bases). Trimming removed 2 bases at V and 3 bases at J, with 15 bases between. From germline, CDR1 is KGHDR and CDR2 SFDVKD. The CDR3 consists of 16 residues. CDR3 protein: CATSDSLSAGDYGYTF. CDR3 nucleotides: TGTGCCACCAGTGATTCCCTTTCGGCAGGGGACTATGGCTACACCTTC.

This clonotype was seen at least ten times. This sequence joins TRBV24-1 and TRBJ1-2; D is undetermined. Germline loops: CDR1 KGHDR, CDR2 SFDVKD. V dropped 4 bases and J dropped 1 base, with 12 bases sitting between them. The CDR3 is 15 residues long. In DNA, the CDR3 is TGTGCCACCAGTGACCCCGTAGGAGGTAACTATGGCTACACCTTC. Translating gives CATSDPVGGNYGYTF.

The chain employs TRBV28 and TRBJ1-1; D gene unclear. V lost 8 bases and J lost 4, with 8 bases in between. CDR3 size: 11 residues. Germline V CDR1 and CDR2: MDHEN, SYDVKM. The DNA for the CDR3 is TGTGCCAGCCCGTCAAGCACTGAAGCTTTCTTT. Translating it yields CASPSSTEAFF. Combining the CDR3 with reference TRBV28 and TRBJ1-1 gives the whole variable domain DVKVTQSSRYLVKRTGEKVFLECVQDMDHENMFWYRQDPGLGLRLIYFSYDVKMKEKGDIPEGYSVSREKKERFSLILESASTNQTSMYLCASPSSTEAFFGQGTRLTVV.

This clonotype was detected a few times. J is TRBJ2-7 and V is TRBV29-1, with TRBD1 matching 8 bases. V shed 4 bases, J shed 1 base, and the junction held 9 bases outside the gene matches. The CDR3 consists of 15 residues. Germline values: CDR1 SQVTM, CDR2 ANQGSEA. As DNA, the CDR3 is TGCAGCGTTGCAGGAGATGGACAGGGTTCCTACGAGCAGTACTTC. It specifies CSVAGDGQGSYEQYF.

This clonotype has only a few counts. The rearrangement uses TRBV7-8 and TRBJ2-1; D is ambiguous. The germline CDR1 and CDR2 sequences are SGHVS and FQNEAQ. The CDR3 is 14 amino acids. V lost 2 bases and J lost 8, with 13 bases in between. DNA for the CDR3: TGTGCCAGCAGCTTAAGTGACCTGGGCTATGAGCAGTTCTTC. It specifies CASSLSDLGYEQFF.

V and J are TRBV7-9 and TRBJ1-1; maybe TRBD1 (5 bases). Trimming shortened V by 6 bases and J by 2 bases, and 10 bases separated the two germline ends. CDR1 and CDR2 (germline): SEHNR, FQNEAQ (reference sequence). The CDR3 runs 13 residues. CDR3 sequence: CASRITGNTEAFF. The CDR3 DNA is TGTGCCAGCAGAATTACAGGCAACACTGAAGCTTTCTTT.

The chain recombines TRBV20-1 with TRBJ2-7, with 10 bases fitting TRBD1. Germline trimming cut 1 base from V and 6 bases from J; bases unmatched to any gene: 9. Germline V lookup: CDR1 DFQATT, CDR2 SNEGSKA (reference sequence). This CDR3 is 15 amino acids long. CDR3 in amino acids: CSARVKGTGVGEQYF. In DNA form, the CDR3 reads TGCAGTGCTAGAGTGAAAGGGACAGGGGTCGGCGAGCAGTACTTC.

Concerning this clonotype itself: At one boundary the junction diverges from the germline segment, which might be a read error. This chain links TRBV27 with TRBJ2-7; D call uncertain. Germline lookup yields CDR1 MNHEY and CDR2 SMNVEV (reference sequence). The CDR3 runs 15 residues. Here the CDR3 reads CAGSSLGASPYKQYF. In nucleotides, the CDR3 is TGTGCCGGCAGTTCCCTCGGTGCTTCGCCTTACAAGCAGTACTTC.

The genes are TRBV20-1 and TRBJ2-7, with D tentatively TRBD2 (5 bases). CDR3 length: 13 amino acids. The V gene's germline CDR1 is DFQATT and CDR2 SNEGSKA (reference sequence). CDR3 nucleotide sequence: TGCAGCGGGGAGAGGCCTGGTCCCTACGAGCAGTACTTC. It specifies CSGERPGPYEQYF.

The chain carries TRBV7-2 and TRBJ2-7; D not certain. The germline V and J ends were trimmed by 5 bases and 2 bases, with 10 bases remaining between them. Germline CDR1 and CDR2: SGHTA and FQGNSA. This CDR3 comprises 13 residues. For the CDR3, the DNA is TGTGCCAGCAGCCAGGACCCCCCCTACGAGCAGTACTTC. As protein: CASSQDPPYEQYF.

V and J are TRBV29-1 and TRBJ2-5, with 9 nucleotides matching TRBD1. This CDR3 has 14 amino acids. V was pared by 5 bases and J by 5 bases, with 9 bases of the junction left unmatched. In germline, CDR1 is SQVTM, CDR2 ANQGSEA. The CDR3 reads CSVRITGGQETQYF. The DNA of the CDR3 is TGCAGCGTTCGAATTACAGGGGGCCAGGAGACCCAGTACTTC.

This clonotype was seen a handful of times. The CDR3 region is CSVSTGSPYNEQFF. In DNA form, the CDR3 reads TGCAGCGTTTCGACAGGGAGCCCCTACAATGAGCAGTTCTTC. J is TRBJ2-1 and V is TRBV29-1; 7 nucleotides line up with TRBD1. Trimming cost V 5 bases and J 2 bases; bases outside gene matches: 6. The CDR3 length is 14 residues. The germline gives CDR1 SQVTM, CDR2 ANQGSEA.